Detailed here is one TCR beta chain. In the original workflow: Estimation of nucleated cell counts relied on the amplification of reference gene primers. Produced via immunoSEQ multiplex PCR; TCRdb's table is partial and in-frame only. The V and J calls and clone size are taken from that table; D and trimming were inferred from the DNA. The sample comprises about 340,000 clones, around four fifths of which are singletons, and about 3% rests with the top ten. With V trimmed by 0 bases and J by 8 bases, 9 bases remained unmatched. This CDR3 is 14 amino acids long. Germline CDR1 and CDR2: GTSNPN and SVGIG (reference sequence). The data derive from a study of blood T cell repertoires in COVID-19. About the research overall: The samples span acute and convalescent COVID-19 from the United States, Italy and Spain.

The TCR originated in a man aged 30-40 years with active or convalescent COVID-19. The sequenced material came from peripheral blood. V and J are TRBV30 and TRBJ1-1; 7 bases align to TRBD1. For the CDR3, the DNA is TGTGCCTGGAGTGTGGGACAGTCAAATCGGGAAGCTTTCTTT. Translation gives CAWSVGQSNREAFF.